Listed below are T cell receptor beta chains from one sample, sequenced in a study of T cell clones after liver transplantation. Profiling relied on immunoSEQ multiplex PCR, and the TCRdb table lists in-frame clones only, not all of them. The data contain roughly 57,000 clones, 71% of them singletons. Sequenced here: CD4+ T cells from blood, sampled before liver transplant. These receptors were taken from a human donor who received a liver transplant. CDR3s include the opening cysteine and the closing phenylalanine or tryptophan. The order of the fields is V gene, clone size, J gene, D gene, CDR3 protein, CDR3 DNA. The D gene is left open where the match is weak. Clone size, where shown, is once, few, many, or a class for clones that have expanded.

>TRBV28|.|TRBJ1-1|.
CASSFFEVNEAFF
TGTGCCAGCAGTTTCTTTGAGGTAAATGAAGCTTTCTTT
>TRBV6-6|.|TRBJ1-6|TRBD1
CASTFGTDNSPLHF
TGTGCCAGCACTTTCGGGACAGATAATTCACCCCTCCACTTT
>TRBV30|.|TRBJ2-5|TRBD2
CAWSVQIAGLKETQYF
TGTGCCTGGAGTGTACAAATAGCGGGGCTTAAAGAGACCCAGTACTTC
>TRBV10-1|.|TRBJ2-7|TRBD2
CASSDPTSGGYEQYF
TGCGCCAGCAGTGACCCCACTAGCGGGGGCTACGAGCAGTACTTC
>TRBV7-6|once|TRBJ1-3|.
CASSDGHGIGNTIYF
TGTGCCAGCAGCGACGGACACGGCATTGGAAACACCATATATTTT
>TRBV5-5|.|TRBJ2-7|.
CASSLALGAGYEQYF
TGTGCCAGCAGCTTGGCCTTAGGGGCTGGCTACGAGCAGTACTTC
>TRBV7-2|.|TRBJ1-2|.
CASSYTTGRSYGYTF
TGTGCCAGCAGCTATACTACGGGGAGAAGCTATGGTTACACCTTC
>TRBV19|.|TRBJ2-3|TRBD2
CASSIGTSGGAGTDTQYF
TGTGCCAGTAGTATCGGGACTAGCGGGGGGGCCGGCACAGATACGCAGTATTTT
>TRBV7-9|.|TRBJ2-7|TRBD1
CASSFQGDSYEQYF
TGTGCCAGCAGCTTTCAGGGGGACTCCTACGAGCAGTACTTC
>TRBV27|.|TRBJ1-5|.
CASSFPTGFGQPQHF
TGTGCCAGCAGTTTCCCCACAGGGTTCGGTCAGCCCCAGCATTTT
>TRBV2|.|TRBJ1-5|TRBD1
CASSVGGGQPQHF
TGTGCCAGCAGTGTAGGGGGCGGTCAGCCCCAGCATTTT
>TRBV28|.|TRBJ1-1|.
CASRSRQGYTEAFF
TGTGCCAGCCGATCCCGGCAGGGGTACACTGAAGCTTTCTTT
>TRBV9|.|TRBJ2-3|TRBD1
CASSALTGYTDTQYF
TGTGCCAGCAGCGCCTTGACAGGGTACACAGATACGCAGTATTTT
>TRBV27|once|TRBJ2-3|TRBD1
CASSPGTGGYSDTQYF
TGTGCCAGCAGTCCGGGGACAGGGGGATACTCAGATACGCAGTATTTT
>TRBV7-3|.|TRBJ2-3|.
CASSLQARGTDTQYF
TGTGCCAGCAGCCTACAGGCCCGGGGCACAGATACGCAGTATTTT
>TRBV19|few|TRBJ1-5|.
CASSIGAHNQPQHF
TGTGCCAGTAGTATAGGGGCCCATAATCAGCCCCAGCATTTT
>TRBV10-2|.|TRBJ1-6|.
CASSESRGNSPLHF
TGCGCCAGCAGTGAGTCGCGTGGTAATTCACCCCTCCACTTT
>TRBV5-1|.|TRBJ2-3|.
CASSLDATSTDTQYF
TGCGCCAGCAGCTTGGACGCGACTAGCACAGATACGCAGTATTTT
>TRBV7-3|.|TRBJ2-1|TRBD2
CASSLTRGGYNEQFF
TGTGCCAGCAGCTTGACACGGGGGGGATACAATGAGCAGTTCTTC
>TRBV2|.|TRBJ1-5|.
CASSAGTYNQPQHF
TGTGCCAGCAGTGCCGGGACTTACAATCAGCCCCAGCATTTT
>TRBV10-3|.|TRBJ1-3|.
CAITQGLDGNTIYF
TGTGCCATCACTCAGGGTTTAGATGGAAACACCATATATTTT
>TRBV30|.|TRBJ2-5|.
CAWSVEFGGPQETQYF
TGTGCCTGGAGTGTTGAATTTGGGGGCCCGCAAGAGACCCAGTACTTC
>TRBV10-3|.|TRBJ2-1|.
CAISARGIDEQFF
TGTGCCATCAGTGCACGAGGTATCGATGAGCAGTTCTTC
>TRBV11-3|.|TRBJ2-1|TRBD2
CASSSAGGYNEQFF
TGTGCCAGCAGCTCAGCGGGGGGGTACAATGAGCAGTTCTTC
>TRBV11-2|.|TRBJ2-5|TRBD1
CASSFFGQGYETQYF
TGTGCCAGCAGCTTCTTCGGACAGGGGTACGAGACCCAGTACTTC
>TRBV27|.|TRBJ2-5|TRBD2
CASSLWSSGGQTQYF
TGTGCCAGCAGTTTATGGTCTAGCGGGGGACAGACCCAGTACTTC
>TRBV30|.|TRBJ2-7|.
CAWNPTLRVSTVAQYF
TGTGCCTGGAACCCTACGTTGAGAGTATCTACGGTCGCGCAGTACTTC
>TRBV28|.|TRBJ2-1|TRBD2
CASSSRWRGGYNEQFF
TGTGCCAGCAGTTCTCGTTGGCGGGGAGGGTACAATGAGCAGTTCTTC
>TRBV19|few|TRBJ2-7|.
CASSIQGNSYEQYF
TGTGCCAGTAGTATCCAGGGCAACTCCTACGAGCAGTACTTC
>TRBV28|.|TRBJ2-3|.
CAHGQSSTDTQYF
TGTGCCCACGGACAGTCAAGCACAGATACGCAGTATTTT
>TRBV7-6|few|TRBJ2-2|TRBD1
CASSKLGLQGAGELFF
TGTGCCAGCAGCAAACTCGGATTGCAGGGGGCTGGGGAGCTGTTTTTT
>TRBV7-9|.|TRBJ2-3|.
CASSPQVTDTQYF
TGTGCCAGCAGCCCCCAGGTAACAGATACGCAGTATTTT
>TRBV6-5|.|TRBJ1-6|.
CASRREGDSPLHF
TGTGCCAGCAGGAGGGAGGGAGACTCACCCCTCCACTTT
>TRBV28|.|TRBJ2-1|TRBD1
CASSYSIRGYNEQFF
TGTGCCAGCAGTTATTCTATCAGGGGGTATAATGAGCAGTTCTTC
>TRBV6-1|.|TRBJ2-7|TRBD1
CASIPGTDVYEQYF
TGTGCCAGCATCCCCGGGACAGACGTATACGAGCAGTACTTC
>TRBV25-1|few|TRBJ1-6|.
CASRGGNSPLHF
TGTGCCAGCAGAGGGGGTAATTCACCCCTCCACTTT
>TRBV6-1|.|TRBJ1-5|.
CASNSDNQPQHF
TGTGCCAGCAACTCCGACAATCAGCCCCAGCATTTT
>TRBV9|.|TRBJ1-4|TRBD1
CASSLGTVPEKLFF
TGTGCCAGCAGCCTAGGGACAGTACCTGAAAAACTGTTTTTT
>TRBV4-1|.|TRBJ1-6|TRBD1
CASSQVNRDRGFTYNSPLHF
TGCGCCAGCAGCCAAGTAAACCGGGACAGGGGGTTCACTTATAATTCACCCCTCCACTTT
>TRBV19|.|TRBJ1-5|.
CASSIDKRVQHF
TGTGCCAGTAGTATAGATAAGAGGGTTCAGCATTTT
>TRBV5-1|.|TRBJ2-5|.
CASSPSSGEETQYF
TGCGCCAGCAGCCCATCGTCGGGGGAAGAGACCCAGTACTTC
>TRBV7-9|.|TRBJ2-3|TRBD2
CASSLTSGGRGSTDTQYF
TGTGCCAGCAGCCTGACTAGCGGGGGCCGAGGTAGCACAGATACGCAGTATTTT
>TRBV2|.|TRBJ1-2|.
CASRGLDGNYGYTF
TGTGCCAGCAGGGGACTGGACGGAAACTATGGCTACACCTTC
>TRBV6-5|few|TRBJ1-1|.
CASSTVAGYTEAFF
TGTGCCAGCTCAACCGTGGCAGGGTACACTGAAGCTTTCTTT
>TRBV7-9|.|TRBJ1-2|.
CASSNREGYTF
TGTGCCAGCAGCAATCGAGAGGGCTACACCTTC
>TRBV18|.|TRBJ2-7|TRBD2
CASSPRSGTKTYEQYF
TGTGCCAGCTCTCCAAGATCCGGGACTAAGACTTACGAGCAGTACTTC
>TRBV6-6|.|TRBJ2-3|.
CASRQGTDTQYF
TGTGCCAGCAGGCAGGGCACAGATACGCAGTATTTT
>TRBV11-2|.|TRBJ2-7|.
CASSLGVTPGHEQYF
TGTGCCAGCAGCTTAGGGGTGACTCCCGGCCACGAGCAGTACTTC
>TRBV2|.|TRBJ1-2|.
CASSEQGHGYTF
TGTGCCAGCAGTGAACAGGGGCACGGCTACACCTTC
>TRBV5-1|.|TRBJ2-7|.
CASSPRPNTYEQYF
TGCGCCAGCAGCCCGAGGCCTAACACCTACGAGCAGTACTTC
>TRBV10-3|.|TRBJ2-5|.
CAINQGLQETQYF
TGTGCCATCAATCAGGGGCTCCAAGAGACCCAGTACTTC
>TRBV19|.|TRBJ2-7|TRBD2
CASSNSGGALEQYF
TGTGCCAGTAGCAACAGCGGGGGGGCCCTCGAGCAGTACTTC
>TRBV30|.|TRBJ2-2|.
CSGFTNTGELFF
TGTTCCGGGTTTACTAACACCGGGGAGCTGTTTTTT
>TRBV19|.|TRBJ1-1|TRBD1
CASINLGTGSNTEAFF
TGTGCCAGTATAAATTTAGGGACAGGGAGCAACACTGAAGCTTTCTTT
>TRBV4-2|.|TRBJ2-2|.
CASSQEIWGGHGELFF
TGTGCCAGCAGCCAAGAAATTTGGGGGGGCCACGGGGAGCTGTTTTTT
>TRBV18|.|TRBJ1-3|TRBD1
CASSPQGTGASGNTIYF
TGTGCCAGCTCACCACAAGGGACAGGCGCCTCTGGAAACACCATATATTTT
>TRBV16|.|TRBJ1-5|TRBD1
CASSHSGTGDQPQHF
TGTGCCAGCAGCCACTCCGGGACAGGGGATCAGCCCCAGCATTTT
>TRBV10-3|.|TRBJ2-3|TRBD2
CAISESQRGGSADTQYF
TGTGCCATCAGTGAGTCCCAGCGGGGGGGTAGCGCAGATACGCAGTATTTT
>TRBV6-5|.|TRBJ1-2|TRBD1
CASSRQGSDGYTF
TGTGCCAGCAGTCGACAGGGTAGCGATGGCTACACCTTC